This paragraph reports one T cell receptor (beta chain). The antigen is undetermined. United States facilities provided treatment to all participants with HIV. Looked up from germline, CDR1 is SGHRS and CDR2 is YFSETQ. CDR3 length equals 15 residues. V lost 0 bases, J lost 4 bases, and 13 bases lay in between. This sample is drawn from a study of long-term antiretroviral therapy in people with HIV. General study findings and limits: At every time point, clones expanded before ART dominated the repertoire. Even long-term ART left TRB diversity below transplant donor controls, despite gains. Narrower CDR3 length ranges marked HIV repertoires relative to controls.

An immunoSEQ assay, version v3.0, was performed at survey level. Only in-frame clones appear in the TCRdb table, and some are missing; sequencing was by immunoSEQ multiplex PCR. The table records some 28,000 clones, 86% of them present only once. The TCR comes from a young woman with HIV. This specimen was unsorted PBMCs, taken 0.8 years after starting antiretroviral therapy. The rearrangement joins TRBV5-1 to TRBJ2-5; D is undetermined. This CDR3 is CASSLAASGGETQYF. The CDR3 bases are TGCGCCAGCAGCTTGGCCGCCTCCGGCGGAGAGACCCAGTACTTC.